A single T cell receptor (beta chain) is shown here with its context. Its cognate antigen is unknown. This sample is drawn from a study of cytomegalovirus exposure and HLA in healthy donors. Germline CDR1 is LGHNA and CDR2 is YNFKEQ. The CDR3 has 15 amino acids. The junction had 4 bases not matched to a gene; V was cut back by 1 base and J by 4 bases. Using immunoSEQ multiplex PCR, the repertoire was profiled, and TCRdb retains in-frame clones only, with some absent. The profile shows 180,000 or so clones, around 87% of them singletons. Study-wide points: Overall, roughly 160 TCR beta chains were annotated as cytomegalovirus-associated.

The chain uses TRBV4-2 and TRBJ2-1, with 7 bases that match TRBD2. This TCR was recovered from a woman aged 25 to 45 in good health and CMV-seronegative. Sequencing was carried out using PBMCs. Here the CDR3 DNA reads TGTGCCAGCAGCCAAGCCGCGGGGGTGTACAATGAGCAGTTCTTC. Its translation: CASSQAAGVYNEQFF.